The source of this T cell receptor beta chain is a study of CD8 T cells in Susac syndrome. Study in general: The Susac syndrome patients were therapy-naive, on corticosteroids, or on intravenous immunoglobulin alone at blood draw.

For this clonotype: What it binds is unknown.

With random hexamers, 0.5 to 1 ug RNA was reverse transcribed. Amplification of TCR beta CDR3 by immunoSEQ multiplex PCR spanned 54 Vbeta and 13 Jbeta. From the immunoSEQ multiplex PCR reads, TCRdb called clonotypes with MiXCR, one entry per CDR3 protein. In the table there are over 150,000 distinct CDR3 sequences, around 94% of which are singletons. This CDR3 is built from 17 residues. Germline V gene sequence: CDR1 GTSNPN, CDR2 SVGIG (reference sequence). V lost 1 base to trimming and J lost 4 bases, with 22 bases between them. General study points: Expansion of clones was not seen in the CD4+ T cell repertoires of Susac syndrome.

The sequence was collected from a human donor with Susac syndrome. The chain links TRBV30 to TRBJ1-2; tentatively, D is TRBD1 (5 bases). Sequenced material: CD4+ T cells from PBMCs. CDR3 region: CAWSAVQDPIGGYGYTF. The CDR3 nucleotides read TGTGCCTGGAGTGCCGTCCAAGACCCAATCGGGGGCTATGGCTACACCTTC.